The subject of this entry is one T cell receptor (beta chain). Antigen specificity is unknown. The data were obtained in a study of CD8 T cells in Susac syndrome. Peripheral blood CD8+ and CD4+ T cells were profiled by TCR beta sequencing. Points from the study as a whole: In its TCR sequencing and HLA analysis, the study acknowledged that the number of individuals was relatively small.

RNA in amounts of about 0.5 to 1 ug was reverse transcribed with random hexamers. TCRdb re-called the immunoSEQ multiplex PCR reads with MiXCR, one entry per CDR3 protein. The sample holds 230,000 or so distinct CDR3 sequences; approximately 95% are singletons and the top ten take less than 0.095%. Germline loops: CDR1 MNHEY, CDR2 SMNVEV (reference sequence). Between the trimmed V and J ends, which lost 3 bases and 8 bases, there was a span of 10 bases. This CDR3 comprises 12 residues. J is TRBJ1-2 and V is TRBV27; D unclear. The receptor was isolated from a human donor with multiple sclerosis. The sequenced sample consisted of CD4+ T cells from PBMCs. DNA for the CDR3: TGTGCCAGCAGTTTGGCGGGTGAGGGCTACACCTTC. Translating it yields CASSLAGEGYTF.